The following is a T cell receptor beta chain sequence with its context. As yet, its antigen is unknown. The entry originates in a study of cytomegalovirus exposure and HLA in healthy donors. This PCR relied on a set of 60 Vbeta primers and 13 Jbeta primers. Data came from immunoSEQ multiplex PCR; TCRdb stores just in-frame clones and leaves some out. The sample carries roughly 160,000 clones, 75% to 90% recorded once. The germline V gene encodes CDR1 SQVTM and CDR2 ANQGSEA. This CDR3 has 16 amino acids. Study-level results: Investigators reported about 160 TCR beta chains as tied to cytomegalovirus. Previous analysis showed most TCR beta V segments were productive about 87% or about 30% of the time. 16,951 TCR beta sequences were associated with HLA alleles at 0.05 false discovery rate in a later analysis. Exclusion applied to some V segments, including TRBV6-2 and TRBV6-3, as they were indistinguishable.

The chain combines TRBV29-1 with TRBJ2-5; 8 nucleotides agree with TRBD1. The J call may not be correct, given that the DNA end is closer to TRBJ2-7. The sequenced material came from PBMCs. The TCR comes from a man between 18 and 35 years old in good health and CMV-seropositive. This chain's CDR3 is CSDPLDRVGPSYEQYF. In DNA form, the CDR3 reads TGCAGCGACCCCCTGGACAGGGTTGGACCCTCCTACGAGCAGTACTTC.